One sample yielded the 20 T cell receptor beta chains listed below, sequenced in a study of identical twins. MiXCR, applied by TCRdb to the 5' RACE reads, yields one record per CDR3 protein. This table holds some 500,000 distinct CDR3 sequences, approximately 22% found once. The same data also contributed to another study, on T cells expressing NK-cell markers.

The sequenced material came from CD4+ T cells sorted from blood. The receptors were sampled from a woman aged 18-29 years in good health.

The V gene is TRBV20-1, the J gene TRBJ2-1; D may be TRBD2 (5 bases). The ends were cut back, 4 bases at V and 7 bases at J, with 20 bases in the middle. The CDR3 extends over 15 amino acids. CDR1 and CDR2 from the germline V gene are DFQATT and SNEGSKA (reference sequence). The CDR3: CSAIFFGLGGNEQFF. CDR3 sequence (DNA): TGCAGTGCTATATTCTTCGGGCTAGGAGGAAATGAGCAGTTCTTC.

This chain uses TRBV12-3 or TRBV12-4 with TRBJ2-2, with D possibly being TRBD1 or TRBD2 (5 bases each). This CDR3 is 14 amino acids long. With 8 bases removed from V and 0 bases from J, the gap between germline ends came to 10 bases. For the CDR3, the DNA is TGTGCCAGCGGGGCCGGGGCGAACACCGGGGAGCTGTTTTTT. This encodes CASGAGANTGELFF.

The genes are TRBV20-1 and TRBJ1-4; weak D call: TRBD1 (5 bases). The germline gives CDR1 DFQATT, CDR2 SNEGSKA (reference sequence). V was trimmed by 1 base and J by 6 bases, leaving 9 bases between them. The CDR3 has 13 residues. The CDR3 spells CSARGGAYEKLFF. As DNA, the CDR3 is TGCAGTGCTAGAGGAGGGGCATATGAAAAACTGTTTTTT.

Only a few counts were recorded for this clonotype. This chain links TRBV7-9 with TRBJ2-5, with 16 bases lining up with TRBD2. CDR3 length: 14 residues. With 4 bases clipped from V and 13 bases from J, the junction kept 6 bases outside the gene matches. Germline CDR1 SEHNR, CDR2 FQNEAQ (reference sequence). The CDR3 DNA sequence: TGTGCCAGCAGCTCCGGGACTAGCGGGGGGGCCTGGTACTTC. Amino acid sequence: CASSSGTSGGAWYF.

This chain uses TRBV30 with TRBJ2-1; possibly TRBD2 for D (6 bases). This CDR3 is built from 16 residues. Germline CDR1 is GTSNPN and CDR2 is SVGIG (reference sequence). Trimming left V 2 bases short and J 0 bases short, with 14 bases between. The CDR3 DNA sequence: TGTGCCTGGAGTTCTAGGCGGGGAAGCTCCTACAATGAGCAGTTCTTC. Translated, it gives CAWSSRRGSSYNEQFF.

V usage is TRBV5-1 and J usage is TRBJ2-7, with TRBD2 matching 11 bases. From germline, CDR1 is SGHRS and CDR2 YFSETQ. Trimming took 4 bases from V and 2 from J; bases not matched to a gene: 2. The CDR3 is 14 residues long. CDR3 in DNA: TGCGCCAGCAGCATTAGCGGGAGGGCCTACGAGCAGTACTTC. It specifies CASSISGRAYEQYF.

This chain links TRBV11-2 with TRBJ1-6; 8 nucleotides align to TRBD1. After removal of 1 base from V and 7 bases from J, the junction contained 9 bases not matched to a gene. Germline-derived CDR1 and CDR2 are SGHAT and FQNNGV. The CDR3 extends over 17 amino acids. CDR3 loop: CASSLASHQGANSPLHF. CDR3 nucleotides: TGTGCCAGCAGCTTAGCCAGCCATCAGGGGGCAAATTCACCCCTCCACTTT.

The CDR3, as DNA: TGTGCCAGCACATCAGTTTCGGACACTGAAGCTTTCTTT. Protein: CASTSVSDTEAFF. The V gene is TRBV2, the J gene TRBJ1-1; no clear D. Germline loops: CDR1 SNHLY, CDR2 FYNNEI. V was clipped by 7 bases and J by 3 bases, with 12 bases between them. This CDR3 contains 13 residues.

This clonotype was observed a handful of times. The chain links TRBV6-5 to TRBJ2-7; perhaps TRBD2 as D (5 bases). From germline, CDR1 is MNHEY and CDR2 SVGAGI. The CDR3 has 13 residues. V lost 2 bases and J lost 5, with 10 bases in between. In DNA form, the CDR3 reads TGTGCCAGCAGTTACGAGGGAGCCCACGAGCAGTACTTC. Its translation is CASSYEGAHEQYF.

The chain joins TRBV4-3 to TRBJ2-3, with 10 nucleotides matching TRBD2. With V trimmed by 2 bases and J by 2 bases, 4 bases remained unmatched. CDR1 is LGHNA, CDR2 YSLEER, per germline. The CDR3 runs to 16 residues. In DNA, the CDR3 is TGCGCCAGCAGCCAACTAGCGGGAGTATCCACAGATACGCAGTATTTT. Its protein product is CASSQLAGVSTDTQYF.

This rearrangement joins TRBV20-1 to TRBJ2-7; TRBD2 is a possible D gene (7 bases). This CDR3 comprises 15 residues. Between the trimmed V and J ends, which lost 0 bases and 6 bases, there was a span of 18 bases. Germline V lookup: CDR1 DFQATT, CDR2 SNEGSKA (reference sequence). The CDR3, as DNA: TGCAGTGCTAGAGAAGGGGAGGGGGGGCCAACCGAGCAGTACTTC. It specifies CSAREGEGGPTEQYF.

The chain recombines TRBV4-3 with TRBJ2-1; 7 positions agree with TRBD1. Germline V gives CDR1 LGHNA, CDR2 YSLEER. V gave up 1 base and J gave up 3 bases; unmatched junction bases: 6. The CDR3 totals 16 residues. The CDR3 protein is CASSQVSGQRYNEQFF. The CDR3, as DNA: TGCGCCAGCAGCCAAGTATCGGGACAGCGCTACAATGAGCAGTTCTTC.

This clonotype occurred a few times. This chain connects TRBV5-1 to TRBJ2-3; D not certain. V lost 4 bases, J lost 2 bases, and 14 bases lay in between. Germline V gene sequence: CDR1 SGHRS, CDR2 YFSETQ. The CDR3 runs to 15 residues. CDR3 bases: TGCGCCAGCAGCCCAGAAACGTTGGTCACAGATACGCAGTATTTT. The encoded protein is CASSPETLVTDTQYF.

In its sample, this clonotype was seen a few times. The chain joins TRBV28 to TRBJ2-7; the D is unclear. With 5 bases removed from V and 3 bases from J, the gap between germline ends came to 17 bases. This CDR3 is 15 amino acids long. Germline assignment: CDR1 MDHEN and CDR2 SYDVKM. This CDR3 reads CASSPLSAGLYEQYF. The DNA for the CDR3 is TGTGCCAGCAGTCCCCTAAGCGCCGGGCTCTACGAGCAGTACTTC.

The chain has TRBV5-1 and TRBJ2-3; D is possibly TRBD1 (5 bases). CDR3 length: 16 residues. V was trimmed by 5 bases and J by 7 bases, leaving 23 bases between them. Looked up from germline, CDR1 is SGHRS and CDR2 is YFSETQ. CDR3 sequence: CASSSQWGSAGNTQYF. The CDR3 DNA follows: TGCGCCAGCAGTTCCCAGTGGGGCTCCGCAGGCAATACGCAGTATTTT. Complete variable domain (other parts from reference TRBV5-1 and TRBJ2-3): KAGVTQTPRYLIKTRGQQVTLSCSPISGHRSVSWYQQTPGQGLQFLFEYFSETQRNKGNFPGRFSGRQFSNSRSEMNVSTLELGDSALYLCASSSQWGSAGNTQYFGPGTRLTVL.

This clonotype has just a few counts. V is TRBV7-3 and J is TRBJ2-1; TRBD2 matches at 9 bases. With 0 bases clipped from V and 15 bases from J, the junction kept 6 bases outside the gene matches. The CDR3 loop spans 13 amino acids. In germline, CDR1 is SGHTA, CDR2 FQGTGA. CDR3 DNA: TGTGCCAGCAGCTTAACGTTAGGCGGGGGGGTGTTCTTC. Residues: CASSLTLGGGVFF.

The chain has TRBV20-1 and TRBJ1-1; the D is unclear. Looked up from germline, CDR1 is DFQATT and CDR2 is SNEGSKA (reference sequence). CDR3 length: 13 amino acids. Trimming left V 7 bases short and J 7 bases short, with 19 bases between. DNA of the CDR3: TGCAGTGTTCCTTTTATTGTTCGAGATGAAGCTTTCTTT. The encoded protein is CSVPFIVRDEAFF.

CDR3 residues: CASSGNRKDNYNEQFF. The CDR3 DNA reads as TGTGCCAGCAGTGGCAACAGGAAGGATAACTACAATGAGCAGTTCTTC. The rearrangement links TRBV6-1 to TRBJ2-1; D is perhaps TRBD1 (5 bases). The germline V gene encodes CDR1 MNHNS and CDR2 SASEGT. The length of the CDR3 is 16 residues. Trimming took off 4 bases at V and 3 bases at J, with 16 bases between the two ends.

The J gene is TRBJ1-5, the V gene TRBV7-2; D is perhaps TRBD1 (6 bases). Trimming cost V 5 bases and J 9 bases, with 14 bases left between them. The CDR3 contains 13 residues. CDR1 is SGHTA, CDR2 FQGNSA, per germline. CDR3 nucleotide sequence: TGTGCCAGCAGCGGTCAGGGGAGCGGGCCCCAGCATTTT. This translates into CASSGQGSGPQHF.

This clonotype was observed a few times. V is TRBV20-1 and J is TRBJ2-3; 7 bases map to TRBD2. The CDR3 extends over 17 amino acids. The germline CDR1 and CDR2 sequences are DFQATT and SNEGSKA (reference sequence). Trimming cost V 6 bases and J 4 bases; bases outside gene matches: 19. CDR3 nucleotides: TGCAGTGCCCCCTCCTCTCCGGGACTACGTTTTGCAGATACGCAGTATTTT. This sequence encodes CSAPSSPGLRFADTQYF.